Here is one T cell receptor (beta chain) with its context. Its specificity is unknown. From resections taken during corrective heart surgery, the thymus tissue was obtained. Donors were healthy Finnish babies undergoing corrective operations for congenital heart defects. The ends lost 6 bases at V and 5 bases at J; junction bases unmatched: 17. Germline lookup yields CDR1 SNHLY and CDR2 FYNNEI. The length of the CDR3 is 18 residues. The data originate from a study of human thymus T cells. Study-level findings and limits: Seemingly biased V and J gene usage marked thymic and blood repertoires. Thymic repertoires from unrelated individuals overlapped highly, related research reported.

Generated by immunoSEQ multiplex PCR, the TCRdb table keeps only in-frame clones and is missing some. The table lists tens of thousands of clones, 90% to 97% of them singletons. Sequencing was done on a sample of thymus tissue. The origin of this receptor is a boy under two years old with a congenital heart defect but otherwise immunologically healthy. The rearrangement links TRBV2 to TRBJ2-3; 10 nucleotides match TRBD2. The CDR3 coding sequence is TGTGCCAGCAGCTACTGTCCCGGGGTAGCGGGGGGAGAAGATACGCAGTATTTT. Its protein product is CASSYCPGVAGGEDTQYF.